This is a list of T cell receptor beta chains from one sample in a study of T-cell reconstitution after alpha-beta-depleted transplantation in children. MiXCR was run by TCRdb on the PCR reads, yielding one entry per CDR3 protein. The table records some 350,000 distinct CDR3 sequences, around 16% of them present only once. This specimen was PBMCs, mostly from graft donor cells, taken 360 days after TCRalphabeta/CD19-depleted stem cell transplant. These TCRs come from a male patient aged 2-15 years who had a stem cell transplant for acute lymphoblastic leukemia, so the T cells may come from the graft donor. Both conserved end residues are trimmed from each CDR3. Each record gives: V gene, J gene, CDR3 protein.

>TRBV28|TRBJ2-7
ASSLWGRGYYEQY
>TRBV6-1|TRBJ2-1
ASSAVGEQF
>TRBV12-3/TRBV12-4|TRBJ1-5
ASRWGGSGQPQH
>TRBV9|TRBJ2-2
ASSPSGTNTGELF
>TRBV9|TRBJ2-3
ASSVVGGSTDTQY
>TRBV10-3|TRBJ2-5
AINGGENQETQY
>TRBV4-1|TRBJ2-2
ASSQVPIGELF
>TRBV27|TRBJ2-7
ASGDSFNYEQY
>TRBV4-2|TRBJ2-7
ASSQDAYEQY
>TRBV29-1|TRBJ2-3
STEGGIDTQY
>TRBV15|TRBJ1-1
ATSRALRGNFEAF
>TRBV9|TRBJ2-1
ASSQGFSYNEQF
>TRBV29-1|TRBJ2-3
SVGRALNTDTQY